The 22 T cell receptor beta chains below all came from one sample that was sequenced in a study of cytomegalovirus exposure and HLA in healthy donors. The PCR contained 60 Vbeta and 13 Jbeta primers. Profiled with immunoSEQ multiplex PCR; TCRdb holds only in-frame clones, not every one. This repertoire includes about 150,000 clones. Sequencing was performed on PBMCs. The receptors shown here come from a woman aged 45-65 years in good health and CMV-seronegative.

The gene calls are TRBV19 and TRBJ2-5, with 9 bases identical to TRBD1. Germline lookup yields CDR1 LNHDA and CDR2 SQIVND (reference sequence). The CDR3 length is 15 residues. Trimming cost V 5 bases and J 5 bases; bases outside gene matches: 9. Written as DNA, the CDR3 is TGTGCCAGTAGTGTTGACAGGGGGGACGGGGAGACCCAGTACTTC. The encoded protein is CASSVDRGDGETQYF.

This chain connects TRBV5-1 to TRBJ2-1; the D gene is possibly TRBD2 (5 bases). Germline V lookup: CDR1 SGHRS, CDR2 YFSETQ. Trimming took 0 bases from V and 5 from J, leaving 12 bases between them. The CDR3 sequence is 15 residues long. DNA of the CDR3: TGCGCCAGCAGCTTGGCCCAGCGGAGCAACAATGAGCAGTTCTTC. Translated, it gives CASSLAQRSNNEQFF.

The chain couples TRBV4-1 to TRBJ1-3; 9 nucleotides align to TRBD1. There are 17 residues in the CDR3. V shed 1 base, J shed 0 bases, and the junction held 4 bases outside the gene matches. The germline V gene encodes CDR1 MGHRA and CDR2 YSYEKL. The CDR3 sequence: CASSQGGQGISGNTIYF. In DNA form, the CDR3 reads TGCGCCAGCAGCCAAGGCGGACAGGGGATCTCTGGAAACACCATATATTTT.

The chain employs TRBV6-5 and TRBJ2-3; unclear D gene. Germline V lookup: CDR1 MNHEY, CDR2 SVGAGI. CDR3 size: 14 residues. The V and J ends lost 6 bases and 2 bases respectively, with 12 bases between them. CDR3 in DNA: TGTGCCAGCAGCCAACTAAGGTTCACAGATACGCAGTATTTT. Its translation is CASSQLRFTDTQYF.

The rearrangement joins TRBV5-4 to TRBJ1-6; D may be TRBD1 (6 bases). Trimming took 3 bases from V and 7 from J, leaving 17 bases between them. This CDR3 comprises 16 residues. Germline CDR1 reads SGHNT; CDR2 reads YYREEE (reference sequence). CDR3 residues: CASSSRGGDLNSPLHF. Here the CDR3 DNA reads TGTGCCAGCAGCTCACGTGGGGGCGACCTCAATTCACCCCTCCACTTT.

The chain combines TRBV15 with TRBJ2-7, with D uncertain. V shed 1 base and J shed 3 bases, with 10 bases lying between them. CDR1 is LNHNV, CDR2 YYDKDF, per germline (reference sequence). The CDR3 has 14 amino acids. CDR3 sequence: CATSRASNYYEQYF. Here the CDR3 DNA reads TGTGCCACCAGCAGAGCCTCTAACTACTACGAGCAGTACTTC.

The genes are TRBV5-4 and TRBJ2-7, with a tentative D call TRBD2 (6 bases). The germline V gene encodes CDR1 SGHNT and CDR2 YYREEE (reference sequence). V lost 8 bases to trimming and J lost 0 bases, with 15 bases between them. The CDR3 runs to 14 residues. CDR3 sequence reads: CASGLGGRSYEQYF. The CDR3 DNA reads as TGTGCCAGTGGACTTGGAGGGCGCTCCTACGAGCAGTACTTC.

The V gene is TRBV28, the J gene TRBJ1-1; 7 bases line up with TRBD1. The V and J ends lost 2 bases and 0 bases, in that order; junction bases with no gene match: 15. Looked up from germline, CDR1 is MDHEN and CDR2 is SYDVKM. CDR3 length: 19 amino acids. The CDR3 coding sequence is TGTGCCAGCAGTTTAGGGCTTCCTCCTGACAGGGCCGTGAACACTGAAGCTTTCTTT. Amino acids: CASSLGLPPDRAVNTEAFF.

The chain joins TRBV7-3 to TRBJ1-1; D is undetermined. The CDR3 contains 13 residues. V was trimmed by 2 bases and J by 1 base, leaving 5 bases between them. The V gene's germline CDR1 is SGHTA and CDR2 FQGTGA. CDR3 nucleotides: TGTGCCAGCAGCTTACGACAGAACACTGAAGCTTTCTTT. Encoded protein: CASSLRQNTEAFF. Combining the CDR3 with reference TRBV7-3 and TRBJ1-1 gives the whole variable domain GAGVSQTPSNKVTEKGKYVELRCDPISGHTALYWYRQSLGQGPEFLIYFQGTGAADDSGLPNDRFFAVRPEGSVSTLKIQRTERGDSAVYLCASSLRQNTEAFFGQGTRLTVV.

CDR3 loop: CASSFGLADQETQYF. Here the CDR3 DNA reads TGTGCCAGCAGCTTCGGACTAGCGGATCAAGAGACCCAGTACTTC. The J gene is TRBJ2-5, the V gene TRBV7-8; 10 nucleotides agree with TRBD2. The length of the CDR3 is 15 residues. The V gene end was trimmed by 3 bases and the J gene end by 2 bases; junction bases not matched to a gene: 3. Germline V lookup: CDR1 SGHVS, CDR2 FQNEAQ.

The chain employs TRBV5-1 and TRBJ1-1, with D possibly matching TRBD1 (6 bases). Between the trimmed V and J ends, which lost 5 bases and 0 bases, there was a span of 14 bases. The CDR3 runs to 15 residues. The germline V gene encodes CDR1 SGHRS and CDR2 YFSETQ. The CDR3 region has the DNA TGCGCCAGCAGGCGTGGACAGTATTTGAACACTGAAGCTTTCTTT. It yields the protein CASRRGQYLNTEAFF.

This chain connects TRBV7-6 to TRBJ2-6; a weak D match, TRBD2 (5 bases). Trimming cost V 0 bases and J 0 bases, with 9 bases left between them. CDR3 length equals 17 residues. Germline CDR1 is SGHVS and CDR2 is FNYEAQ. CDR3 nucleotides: TGTGCCAGCAGCTTAGCCGGGGTCCACTCTGGGGCCAACGTCCTGACTTTC. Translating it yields CASSLAGVHSGANVLTF.

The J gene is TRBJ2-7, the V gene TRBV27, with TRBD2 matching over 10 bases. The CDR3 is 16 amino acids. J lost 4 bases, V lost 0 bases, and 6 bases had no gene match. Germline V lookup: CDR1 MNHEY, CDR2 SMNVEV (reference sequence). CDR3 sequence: CASSLSLGLALYEQYF. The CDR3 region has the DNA TGTGCCAGCAGTTTATCTTTGGGACTAGCGCTATACGAGCAGTACTTC.

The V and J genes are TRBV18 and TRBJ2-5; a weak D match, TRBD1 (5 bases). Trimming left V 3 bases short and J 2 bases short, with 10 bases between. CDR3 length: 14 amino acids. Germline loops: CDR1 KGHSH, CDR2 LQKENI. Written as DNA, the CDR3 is TGTGCCAGCTCACCTGTTGCAGGGCAAGAGACCCAGTACTTC. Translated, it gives CASSPVAGQETQYF.

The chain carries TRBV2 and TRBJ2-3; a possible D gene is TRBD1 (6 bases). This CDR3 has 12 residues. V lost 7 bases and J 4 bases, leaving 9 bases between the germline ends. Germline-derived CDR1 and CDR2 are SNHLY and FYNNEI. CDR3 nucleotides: TGTGCCAGCAAGGGGGAACCAGATACGCAGTATTTT. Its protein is CASKGEPDTQYF.

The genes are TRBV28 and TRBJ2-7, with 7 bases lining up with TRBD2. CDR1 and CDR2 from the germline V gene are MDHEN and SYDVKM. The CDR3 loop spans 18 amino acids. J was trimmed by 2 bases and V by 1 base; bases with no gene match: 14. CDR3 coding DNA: TGTGCCAGCAGTTTATCCTTAGGGTCCGGACTAGATCCCTACGAGCAGTACTTC. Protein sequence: CASSLSLGSGLDPYEQYF.

This CDR3 reads CASSQGGGNEQFF. The CDR3 DNA sequence: TGCGCCAGCAGCCAAGGAGGCGGGAATGAGCAGTTCTTC. The chain carries TRBV4-1 and TRBJ2-1, with a tentative D call TRBD2 (5 bases). The CDR3 runs to 13 residues. Germline V gene lookup returns CDR1 MGHRA and CDR2 YSYEKL. Trimming stripped 1 base from V and 7 bases from J, with 8 bases between.

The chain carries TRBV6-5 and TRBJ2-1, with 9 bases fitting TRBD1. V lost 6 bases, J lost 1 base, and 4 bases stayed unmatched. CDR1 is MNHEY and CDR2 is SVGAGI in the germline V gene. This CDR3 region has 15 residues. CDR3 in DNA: TGTGCCAGCAGGAGGGACAGGGAGTCCTACAATGAGCAGTTCTTC. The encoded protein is CASRRDRESYNEQFF.

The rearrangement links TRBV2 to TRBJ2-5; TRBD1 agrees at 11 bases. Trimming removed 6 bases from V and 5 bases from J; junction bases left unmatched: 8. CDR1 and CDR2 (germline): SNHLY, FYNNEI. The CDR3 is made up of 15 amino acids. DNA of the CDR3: TGTGCCAGCAGCGCGGACAGGGGGCCCAAGGAGACCCAGTACTTC. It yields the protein CASSADRGPKETQYF.

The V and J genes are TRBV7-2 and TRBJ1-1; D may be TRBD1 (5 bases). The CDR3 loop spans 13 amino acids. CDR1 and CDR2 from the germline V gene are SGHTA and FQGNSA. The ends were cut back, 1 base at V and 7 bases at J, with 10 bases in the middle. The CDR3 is CASSLETGSEAFF. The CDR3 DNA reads TGTGCCAGCAGCTTAGAAACAGGCAGTGAAGCTTTCTTT.

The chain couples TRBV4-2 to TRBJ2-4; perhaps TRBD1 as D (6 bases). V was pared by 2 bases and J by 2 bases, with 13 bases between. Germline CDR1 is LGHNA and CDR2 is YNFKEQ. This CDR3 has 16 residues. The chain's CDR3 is CASSQSPRGTKNIQYF. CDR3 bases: TGTGCCAGCAGCCAATCCCCCAGGGGAACCAAAAACATTCAGTACTTC.

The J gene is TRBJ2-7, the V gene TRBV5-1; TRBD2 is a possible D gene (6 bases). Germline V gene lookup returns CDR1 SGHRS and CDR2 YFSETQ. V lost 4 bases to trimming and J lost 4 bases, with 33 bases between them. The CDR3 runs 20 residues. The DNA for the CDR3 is TGCGCCAGCAGCCCACTCCTGCGGGGCAAGAGGGCATGGGGGAGGTACGAGCAGTACTTC. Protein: CASSPLLRGKRAWGRYEQYF.